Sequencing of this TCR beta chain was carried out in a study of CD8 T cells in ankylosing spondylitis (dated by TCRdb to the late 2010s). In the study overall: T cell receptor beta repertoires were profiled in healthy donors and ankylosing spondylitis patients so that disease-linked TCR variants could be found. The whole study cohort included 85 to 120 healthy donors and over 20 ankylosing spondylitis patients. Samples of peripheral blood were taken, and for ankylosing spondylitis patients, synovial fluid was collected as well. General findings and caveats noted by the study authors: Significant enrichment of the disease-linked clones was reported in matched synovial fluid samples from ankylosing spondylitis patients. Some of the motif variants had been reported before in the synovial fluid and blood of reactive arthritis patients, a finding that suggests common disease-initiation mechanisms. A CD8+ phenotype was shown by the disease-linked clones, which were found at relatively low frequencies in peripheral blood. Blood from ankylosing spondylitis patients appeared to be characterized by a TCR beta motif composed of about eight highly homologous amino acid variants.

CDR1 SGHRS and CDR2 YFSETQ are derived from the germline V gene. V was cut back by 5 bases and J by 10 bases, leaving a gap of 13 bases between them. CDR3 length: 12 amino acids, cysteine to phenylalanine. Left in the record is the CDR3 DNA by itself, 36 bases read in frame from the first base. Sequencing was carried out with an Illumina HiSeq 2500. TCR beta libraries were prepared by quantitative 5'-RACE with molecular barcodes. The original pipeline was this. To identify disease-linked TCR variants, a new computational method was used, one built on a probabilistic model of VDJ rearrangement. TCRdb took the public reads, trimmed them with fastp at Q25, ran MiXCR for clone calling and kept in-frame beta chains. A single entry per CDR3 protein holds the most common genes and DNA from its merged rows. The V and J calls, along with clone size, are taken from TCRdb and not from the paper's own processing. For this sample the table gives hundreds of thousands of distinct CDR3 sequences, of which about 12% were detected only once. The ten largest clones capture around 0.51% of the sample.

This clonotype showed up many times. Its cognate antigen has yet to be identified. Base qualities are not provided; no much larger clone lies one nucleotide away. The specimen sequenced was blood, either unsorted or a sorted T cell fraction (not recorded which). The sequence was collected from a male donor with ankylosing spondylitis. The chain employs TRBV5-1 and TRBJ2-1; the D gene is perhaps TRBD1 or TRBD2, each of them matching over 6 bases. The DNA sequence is TGCGCCAGCAGTCTCCCCGGGGGCGAGCAGTTCTTC. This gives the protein CASSLPGGEQFF.